This TCR beta chain derives from a study of T cell repertoires in cytomegalovirus infection. Findings and limits, study-wide: Identification of carriers of CMV plus the relevant HLA was performed using cumulative public TCR beta family frequency. Ex vivo, HLA-C-restricted CMV-specific TCR beta clonotypes prevailed over the rest of the response.

This clonotype was observed a handful of times. Antigen: not known. TCRdb re-derived calls from the reads in MiXCR, one entry per CDR3 protein. The sample has roughly 78,000 distinct CDR3 sequences; 35% to 50% are singletons. The length of the CDR3 is 17 residues. The germline V gene encodes CDR1 SGHTA and CDR2 FQGNSA. V lost 5 bases and J lost 7; bases outside the gene matches: 15. The origin of this receptor is a human donor in good health (CMV status not recorded). Some clones in this sample may be carry-over from other donors' samples. The sample in question was CD8+ T cells from cultured PBMCs, obtained from culture after CMV antigen stimulation. The chain joins TRBV7-2 to TRBJ2-3, with 10 nucleotides matching TRBD2. The CDR3, as DNA: TGTGCCAGCAGCCCCCCCCTAGCGGGGGTCAATATAAATACGCAGTATTTT. Its protein is CASSPPLAGVNINTQYF. Using reference TRBV7-2 and TRBJ2-3 for the parts outside the CDR3, the full variable domain is GAGVSQSPSNKVTEKGKDVELRCDPISGHTALYWYRQSLGQGLEFLIYFQGNSAPDKSGLPSDRFSAERTGGSVSTLTIQRTQQEDSAVYLCASSPPLAGVNINTQYFGPGTRLTVL.